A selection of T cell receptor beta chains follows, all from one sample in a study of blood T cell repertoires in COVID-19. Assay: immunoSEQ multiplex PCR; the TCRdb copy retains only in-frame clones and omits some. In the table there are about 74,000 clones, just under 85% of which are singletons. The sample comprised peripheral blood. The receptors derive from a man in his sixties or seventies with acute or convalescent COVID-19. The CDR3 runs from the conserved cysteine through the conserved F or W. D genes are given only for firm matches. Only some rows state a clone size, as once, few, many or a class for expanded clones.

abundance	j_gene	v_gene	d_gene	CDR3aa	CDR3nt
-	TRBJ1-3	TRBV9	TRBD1	CASSGPGQSSGNTIYF	TGTGCCAGCAGCGGACCGGGACAGAGCTCTGGAAACACCATATATTTT
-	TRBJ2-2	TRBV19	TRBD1	CASYPGQGAGELFF	TGTGCCAGTTACCCGGGACAGGGCGCCGGGGAGCTGTTTTTT
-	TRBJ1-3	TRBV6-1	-	CASSEDRRNTIYF	TGTGCCAGCAGTGAAGACAGGCGAAACACCATATATTTT
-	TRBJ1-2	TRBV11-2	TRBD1	CASSDDRGGGYTF	TGTGCCAGCAGCGACGACAGGGGTGGAGGCTACACCTTC
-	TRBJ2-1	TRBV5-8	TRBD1	CASSYGQGLDEQFF	TGTGCCAGCAGCTACGGACAGGGACTGGATGAGCAGTTCTTC
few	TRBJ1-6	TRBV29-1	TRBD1	CSVADRLGSPLHF	TGCAGCGTTGCGGACAGGTTGGGTTCACCCCTCCACTTT
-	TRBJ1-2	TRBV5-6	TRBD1	CASSADRARGYTF	TGTGCCAGCAGCGCGGACAGGGCTCGGGGCTACACCTTC
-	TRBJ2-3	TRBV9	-	CASSLGWGTDTQYF	TGTGCCAGCAGTCTAGGATGGGGCACAGATACGCAGTATTTT
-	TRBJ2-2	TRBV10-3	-	CAISERGTGELFF	TGTGCCATCAGTGAGCGGGGCACCGGGGAGCTGTTTTTT
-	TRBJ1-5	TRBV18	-	CASSPDGLTDQPQHF	TGTGCCAGCTCACCAGACGGCCTGACTGATCAGCCCCAGCATTTT
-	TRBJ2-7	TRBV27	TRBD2	CASSRSSGSSYEQYF	TGTGCCAGCAGCCGATCTAGCGGGAGCTCCTACGAGCAGTACTTC
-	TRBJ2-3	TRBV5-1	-	CASSPRGDTQYF	TGCGCCAGCAGCCCGAGGGGGGATACGCAGTATTTT
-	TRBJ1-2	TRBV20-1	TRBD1	CSASGGGQGYGYTF	TGCAGTGCTAGTGGCGGGGGACAGGGGTATGGCTACACCTTC
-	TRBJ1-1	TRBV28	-	CATRTGNTEAFF	TGTGCCACCAGAACGGGAAACACTGAAGCTTTCTTT
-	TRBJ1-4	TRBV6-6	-	CASRSAMEGEKLFF	TGTGCCAGCAGATCAGCGATGGAGGGGGAAAAACTGTTTTTT
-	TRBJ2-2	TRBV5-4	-	CASSSPWGHITGELFF	TGTGCCAGCAGCTCCCCATGGGGGCACATCACCGGGGAGCTGTTTTTT
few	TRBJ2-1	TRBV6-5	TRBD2	CASSYQGTIYNEQFF	TGTGCCAGCAGTTACCAAGGGACTATCTACAATGAGCAGTTCTTC
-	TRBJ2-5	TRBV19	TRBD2	CASSIGGTSGGFQETQYF	TGTGCCAGTAGTATCGGTGGGACTAGCGGGGGTTTCCAAGAGACCCAGTACTTC
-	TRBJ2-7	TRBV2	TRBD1	CASTEEGDRGYEQYF	TGTGCCAGCACCGAAGAAGGGGACAGGGGTTACGAGCAGTACTTC
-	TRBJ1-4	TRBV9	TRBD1	CASSVHPGGFNEKLFF	TGTGCCAGCAGCGTGCATCCAGGGGGCTTCAATGAAAAACTGTTTTTT
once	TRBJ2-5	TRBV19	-	CASSIQDSQETQYF	TGTGCCAGTAGTATTCAGGACAGTCAAGAGACCCAGTACTTC
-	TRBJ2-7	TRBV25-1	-	CASSEWGGTYEQYF	TGTGCCAGCAGTGAGTGGGGAGGCACCTACGAGCAGTACTTC
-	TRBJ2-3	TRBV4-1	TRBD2	CASSPKDVREGRPDTQYF	TGCGCCAGCAGCCCCAAGGACGTCCGGGAGGGCCGCCCAGATACGCAGTATTTT
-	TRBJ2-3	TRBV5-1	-	CASSWAVNTDTQYF	TGCGCCAGCAGCTGGGCTGTTAACACAGATACGCAGTATTTT
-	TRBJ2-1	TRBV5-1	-	CASRGGQRSPNEQFF	TGCGCCAGCAGGGGGGGGCAAAGGTCTCCCAATGAGCAGTTCTTC
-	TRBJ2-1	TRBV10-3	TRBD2	CATGLAGAQSSYNEQFF	TGTGCCACCGGACTAGCGGGGGCGCAGAGCTCCTACAATGAGCAGTTCTTC
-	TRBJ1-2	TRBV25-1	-	CASSDEYSPYGYTF	TGTGCCAGCAGTGACGAATACAGTCCCTATGGCTACACCTTC
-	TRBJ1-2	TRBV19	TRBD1	CASRNTGVNGYTF	TGTGCCAGTCGCAATACAGGGGTAAATGGCTACACCTTC
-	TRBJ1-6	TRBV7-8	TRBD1	CASSSSTGGNNSPLHF	TGTGCCAGCAGCTCATCAACAGGGGGAAATAATTCACCCCTCCACTTT
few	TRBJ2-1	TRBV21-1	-	CASSKGGNSFRGGNEQFF	TGTGCCAGCAGCAAAGGGGGTAACAGTTTCCGTGGAGGCAATGAGCAGTTCTTC
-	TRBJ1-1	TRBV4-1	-	CASSHTGVNTEAFF	TGCGCCAGCAGCCATACGGGAGTGAACACTGAAGCTTTCTTT
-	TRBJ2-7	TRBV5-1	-	CASSLAPGSSYEQYF	TGCGCCAGCAGCTTGGCTCCAGGGTCGTCCTACGAGCAGTACTTC
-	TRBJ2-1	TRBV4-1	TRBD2	CASSQEGLAGNEQFF	TGCGCCAGCAGCCAAGAGGGACTAGCGGGAAATGAGCAGTTCTTC
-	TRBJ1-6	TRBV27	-	CASRPGVDNSPLHF	TGTGCCAGCAGGCCGGGAGTTGATAATTCACCCCTCCACTTT
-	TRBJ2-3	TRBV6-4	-	CASSDKAVTDTQYF	TGTGCCAGCAGTGACAAAGCGGTCACAGATACGCAGTATTTT
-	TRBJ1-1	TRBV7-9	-	CASSPGPGWNTEAFF	TGTGCCAGCAGCCCCGGGCCGGGATGGAACACTGAAGCTTTCTTT
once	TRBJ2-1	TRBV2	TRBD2	CASSGLAGEVDNEQFF	TGTGCCAGCAGCGGGCTAGCGGGGGAGGTGGACAATGAGCAGTTCTTC
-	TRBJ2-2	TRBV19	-	CASRRPSGNTGELFF	TGTGCCAGTAGGAGACCCTCAGGGAACACCGGGGAGCTGTTTTTT
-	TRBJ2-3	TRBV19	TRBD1	CASSPDRGGTDTQYF	TGTGCCAGTAGTCCGGACAGGGGGGGCACAGATACGCAGTATTTT
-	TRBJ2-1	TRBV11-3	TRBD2	CASSLLAGGLHEQFF	TGTGCCAGCAGCCTTCTAGCGGGGGGCCTCCATGAGCAGTTCTTC
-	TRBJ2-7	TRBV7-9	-	CASSPLTEQYF	TGTGCCAGCAGCCCTCTTACAGAGCAGTACTTC
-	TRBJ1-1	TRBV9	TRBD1	CASSVAAGGTEAFF	TGTGCCAGCAGCGTAGCGGCAGGGGGGACTGAAGCTTTCTTT